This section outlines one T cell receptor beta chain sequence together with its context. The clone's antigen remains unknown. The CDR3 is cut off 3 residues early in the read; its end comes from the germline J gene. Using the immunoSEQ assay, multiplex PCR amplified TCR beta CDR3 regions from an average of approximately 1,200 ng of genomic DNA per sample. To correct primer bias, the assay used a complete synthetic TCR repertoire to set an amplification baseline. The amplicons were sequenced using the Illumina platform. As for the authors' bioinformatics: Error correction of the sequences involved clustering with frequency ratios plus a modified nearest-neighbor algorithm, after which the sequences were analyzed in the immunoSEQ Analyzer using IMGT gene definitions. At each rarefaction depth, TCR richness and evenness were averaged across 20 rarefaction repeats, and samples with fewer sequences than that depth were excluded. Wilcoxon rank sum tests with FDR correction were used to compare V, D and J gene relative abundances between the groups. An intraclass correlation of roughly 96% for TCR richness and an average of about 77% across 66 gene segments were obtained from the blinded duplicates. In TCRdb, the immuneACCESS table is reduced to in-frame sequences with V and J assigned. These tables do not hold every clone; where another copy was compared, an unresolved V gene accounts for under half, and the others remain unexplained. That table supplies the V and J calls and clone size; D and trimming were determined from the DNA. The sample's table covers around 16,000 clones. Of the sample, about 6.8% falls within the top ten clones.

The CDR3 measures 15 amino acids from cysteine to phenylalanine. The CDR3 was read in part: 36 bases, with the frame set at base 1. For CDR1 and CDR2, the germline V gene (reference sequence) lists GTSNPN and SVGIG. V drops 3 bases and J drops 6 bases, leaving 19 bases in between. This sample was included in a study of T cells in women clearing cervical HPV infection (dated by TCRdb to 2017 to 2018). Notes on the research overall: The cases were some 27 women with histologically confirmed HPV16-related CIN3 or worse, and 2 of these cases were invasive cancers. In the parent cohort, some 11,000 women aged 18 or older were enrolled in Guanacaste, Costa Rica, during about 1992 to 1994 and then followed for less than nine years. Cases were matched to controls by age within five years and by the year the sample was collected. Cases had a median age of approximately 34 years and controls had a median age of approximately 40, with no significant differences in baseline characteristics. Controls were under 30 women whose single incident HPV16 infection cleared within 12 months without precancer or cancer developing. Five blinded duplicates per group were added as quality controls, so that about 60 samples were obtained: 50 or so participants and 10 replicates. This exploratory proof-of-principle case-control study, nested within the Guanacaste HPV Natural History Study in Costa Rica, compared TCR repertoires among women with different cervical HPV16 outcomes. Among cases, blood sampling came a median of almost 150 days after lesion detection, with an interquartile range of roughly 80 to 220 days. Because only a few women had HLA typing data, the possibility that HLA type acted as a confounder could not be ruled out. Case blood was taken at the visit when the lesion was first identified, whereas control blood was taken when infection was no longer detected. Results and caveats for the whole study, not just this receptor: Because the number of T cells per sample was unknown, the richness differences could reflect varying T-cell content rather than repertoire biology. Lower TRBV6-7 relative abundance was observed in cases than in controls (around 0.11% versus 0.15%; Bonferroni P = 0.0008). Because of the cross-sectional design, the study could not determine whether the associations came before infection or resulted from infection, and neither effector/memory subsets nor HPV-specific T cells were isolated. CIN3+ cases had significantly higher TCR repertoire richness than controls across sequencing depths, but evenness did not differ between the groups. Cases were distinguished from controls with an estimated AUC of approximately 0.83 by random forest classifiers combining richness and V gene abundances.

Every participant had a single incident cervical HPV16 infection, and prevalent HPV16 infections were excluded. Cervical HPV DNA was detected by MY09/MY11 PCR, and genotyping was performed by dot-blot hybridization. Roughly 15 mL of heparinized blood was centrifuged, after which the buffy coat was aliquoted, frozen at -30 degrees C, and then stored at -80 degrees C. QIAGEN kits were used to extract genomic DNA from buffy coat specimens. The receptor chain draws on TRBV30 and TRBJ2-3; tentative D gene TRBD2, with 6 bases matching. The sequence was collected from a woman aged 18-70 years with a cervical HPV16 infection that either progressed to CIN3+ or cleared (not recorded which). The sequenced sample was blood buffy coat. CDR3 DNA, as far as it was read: TGTGCCTGGAGGCCCGAGACTAGTTTTTGGGATACG. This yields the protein CAWRPETSFWDT. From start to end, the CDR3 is CAWRPETSFWDTQYF.